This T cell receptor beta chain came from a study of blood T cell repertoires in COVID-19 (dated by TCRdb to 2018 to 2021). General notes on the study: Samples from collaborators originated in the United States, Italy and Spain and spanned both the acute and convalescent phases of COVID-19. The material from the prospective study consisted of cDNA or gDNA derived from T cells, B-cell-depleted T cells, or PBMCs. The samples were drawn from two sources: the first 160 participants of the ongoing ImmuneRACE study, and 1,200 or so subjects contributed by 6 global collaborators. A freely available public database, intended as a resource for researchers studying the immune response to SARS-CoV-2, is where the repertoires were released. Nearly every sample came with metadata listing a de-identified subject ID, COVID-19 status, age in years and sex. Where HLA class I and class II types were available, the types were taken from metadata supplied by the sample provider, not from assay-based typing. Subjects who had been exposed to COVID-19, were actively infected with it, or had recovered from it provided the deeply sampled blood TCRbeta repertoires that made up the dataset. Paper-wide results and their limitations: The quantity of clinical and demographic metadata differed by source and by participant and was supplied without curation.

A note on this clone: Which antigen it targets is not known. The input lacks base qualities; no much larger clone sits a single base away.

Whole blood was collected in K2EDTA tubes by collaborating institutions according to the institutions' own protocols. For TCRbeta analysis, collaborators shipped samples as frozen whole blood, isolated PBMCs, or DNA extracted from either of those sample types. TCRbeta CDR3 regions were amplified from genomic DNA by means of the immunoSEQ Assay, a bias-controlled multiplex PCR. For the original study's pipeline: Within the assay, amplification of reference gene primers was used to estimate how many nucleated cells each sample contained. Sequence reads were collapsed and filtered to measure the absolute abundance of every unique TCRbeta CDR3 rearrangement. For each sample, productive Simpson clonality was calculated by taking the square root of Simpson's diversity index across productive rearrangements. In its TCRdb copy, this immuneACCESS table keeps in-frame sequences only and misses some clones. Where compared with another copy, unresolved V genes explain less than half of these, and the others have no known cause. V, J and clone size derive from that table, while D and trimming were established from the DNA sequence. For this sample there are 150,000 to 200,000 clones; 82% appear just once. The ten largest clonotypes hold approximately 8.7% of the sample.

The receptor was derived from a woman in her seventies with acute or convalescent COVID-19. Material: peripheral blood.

Read as DNA, the sequence is TGTGCCAGCAGTTCCAGGGGGATGAACACTGAAGCTTTCTTT. It translates to CASSSRGMNTEAFF. The chain links TRBV28 with TRBJ1-1; 7 bases in the middle match TRBD1. The germline V gene sets CDR1 to MDHEN and CDR2 to SYDVKM. The CDR3 sequence holds 14 residues, the cysteine and phenylalanine included. CDR3 DNA is the only sequence kept; it has 42 bases, read in frame from the first base. V is trimmed back by 4 bases and J by 0 bases, and the junction contains 2 bases that no gene match accounts for.